The 30 T cell receptor beta chains reported below all come from one sample, sequenced in a study of control samples from healthy donors and cancer patients. TCRdb's copy holds only in-frame clones and misses some; the assay was immunoSEQ multiplex PCR. The table has 80,000 or so clones, 91% seen once. The sample comprised blood. These receptors all stem from a man aged 45 to 65 in good health.

The chain combines TRBV6-6 with TRBJ2-2; D uncertain. V lost 7 bases, J lost 7 bases, and 13 bases lay in between. Germline V gene data show CDR1 as MNHNY and CDR2 as SVGAGI (reference sequence). The CDR3 is 13 residues long. CDR3 nucleotide sequence: TGTGCCAGCACCTACTACCCTAACGGGGAGCTGTTTTTT. Translation: CASTYYPNGELFF.

V usage is TRBV6-1 and J usage is TRBJ2-7; no reliable D call. V was cut by 3 bases and J by 5 bases, with 11 bases left in between. The CDR3 covers 13 residues. From germline, CDR1 is MNHNS and CDR2 SASEGT. CDR3 nucleotide sequence: TGTGCCAGCAGTGATACCAGTCTCCACGAGCAGTACTTC. Protein product: CASSDTSLHEQYF.

V gene TRBV19 combines with J gene TRBJ1-5, with D possibly being TRBD1 (6 bases). CDR3 length equals 14 residues. V was pared by 5 bases and J by 6 bases, with 14 bases between. Per germline, CDR1 LNHDA and CDR2 SQIVND (reference sequence). CDR3 sequence (DNA): TGTGCCAGTAGTGGTGCAGGGGAAGGTCAGCCCCAGCATTTT. Its protein product is CASSGAGEGQPQHF.

The chain links TRBV6-6 to TRBJ1-5; weak D call: TRBD1 (5 bases). This CDR3 region has 16 residues. CDR1 is MNHNY, CDR2 SVGAGI, per germline (reference sequence). Trimming removed 2 bases from V and 3 bases from J, with 14 bases in between. CDR3 loop: CASSYVGGPHNQPQHF. The CDR3 DNA reads as TGTGCCAGCAGTTACGTGGGGGGTCCCCACAATCAGCCCCAGCATTTT.

The chain combines TRBV18 with TRBJ1-4; no definite D call. This CDR3 is built from 14 residues. The V end lost 3 bases, the J end lost 4 bases, and 9 bases lay between the germline ends. Germline loops: CDR1 KGHSH, CDR2 LQKENI. CDR3 amino acids: CASSPPNNNEKLFF. The CDR3 coding sequence is TGTGCCAGCTCACCTCCCAATAATAATGAAAAACTGTTTTTT. The variable domain in full, completed from reference TRBV18 and TRBJ1-4, reads NAGVMQNPRHLVRRRGQEARLRCSPMKGHSHVYWYRQLPEEGLKFMVYLQKENIIDESGMPKERFSAEFPKEGPSILRIQQVVRGDSAAYFCASSPPNNNEKLFFGSGTQLSVL.

This clone was seen once. V usage is TRBV30 and J usage is TRBJ1-1; possible D gene TRBD1, 5 bases. Germline V gene sequence: CDR1 GTSNPN, CDR2 SVGIG (reference sequence). The CDR3 runs to 14 residues. Trimming removed 4 bases from V and 0 bases from J, with 12 bases in between. CDR3 coding DNA: TGTGCCTGGAAAGTAGGGGTCATGAACACTGAAGCTTTCTTT. Translation: CAWKVGVMNTEAFF.

This clone came up once. V and J are TRBV7-9 and TRBJ1-4; 7 nucleotides line up with TRBD1. Germline lookup yields CDR1 SEHNR and CDR2 FQNEAQ (reference sequence). The CDR3 loop spans 14 amino acids. V dropped 5 bases and J dropped 4; count of bases not matched to a gene: 4. The CDR3 protein is CASSPGTVNEKLFF. CDR3 nucleotides: TGTGCCAGCAGCCCCGGGACAGTTAATGAAAAACTGTTTTTT.

CDR3 amino acids: CASSWDSSTFYGYTF. The CDR3 region has the DNA TGCGCCAGCAGTTGGGACAGTTCAACCTTCTATGGCTACACCTTC. The chain uses TRBV5-1 and TRBJ1-2; 7 bases are shared with TRBD1. The CDR3 spans 15 residues. Germline values: CDR1 SGHRS, CDR2 YFSETQ. V gave up 5 bases and J gave up 4 bases; unmatched junction bases: 11.

The V and J genes are TRBV5-1 and TRBJ2-1; 8 nucleotides agree with TRBD1. The junction had 5 bases not matched to a gene; V was cut back by 4 bases and J by 5 bases. Germline V gene sequence: CDR1 SGHRS, CDR2 YFSETQ. The CDR3 is 14 residues long. The CDR3 here is CASSQGQVDNEQFF. For the CDR3, the DNA is TGCGCCAGCAGCCAGGGACAGGTTGACAATGAGCAGTTCTTC.

CDR3 sequence (DNA): TGCGCCAGCAGCCAAGTTCAAGGGGTAGCAGCTTTCTTT. Encoded protein: CASSQVQGVAAFF. This chain uses TRBV4-3 with TRBJ1-1; tentative D call: TRBD1 (5 bases). The length of the CDR3 is 13 residues. V was trimmed by 1 base and J by 10 bases, leaving 13 bases between them. Germline V gives CDR1 LGHNA, CDR2 YSLEER.

This clone appeared a few times. This rearrangement joins TRBV2 to TRBJ1-1; 8 nucleotides match TRBD1. The CDR3 runs to 13 residues. Germline V gene sequence: CDR1 SNHLY, CDR2 FYNNEI. The V and J ends lost 5 bases and 4 bases, in that order; junction bases with no gene match: 3. The CDR3 reads CASSRTGPTEAFF. The CDR3 nucleotides are TGTGCCAGCAGTCGGACAGGGCCCACTGAAGCTTTCTTT.

V and J are TRBV7-6 and TRBJ1-1; 8 bases line up with TRBD1. This CDR3 has 14 residues. Germline V gives CDR1 SGHVS, CDR2 FNYEAQ. V shed 6 bases, J shed 1 base, and the junction held 4 bases outside the gene matches. The CDR3 bases are TGTGCCAGCAGGTCCGGGACAGGGAACACTGAAGCTTTCTTT. Encoded protein: CASRSGTGNTEAFF.

The chain recombines TRBV7-9 with TRBJ1-3; a possible D gene is TRBD1 (6 bases). Trimming left V 5 bases short and J 6 bases short, with 14 bases between. The CDR3 is made up of 14 amino acids. Germline V gene data show CDR1 as SEHNR and CDR2 as FQNEAQ (reference sequence). The CDR3 nucleotides read TGTGCCAGCAGCGCCCCAGGGGCGGCAAACACCATATATTTT. Translated: CASSAPGAANTIYF.

This chain connects TRBV11-2 to TRBJ1-6; D gene uncertain. Germline V gene sequence: CDR1 SGHAT, CDR2 FQNNGV. V was pared by 3 bases and J by 7 bases, with 10 bases between. The CDR3 is made up of 14 amino acids. The CDR3 DNA reads as TGTGCCAGCAGCTTCGGGAATTTGAATTCACCCCTCCACTTT. Translated: CASSFGNLNSPLHF. The entire variable domain, with the rest obtained from reference TRBV11-2 and TRBJ1-6, is as follows: EAGVAQSPRYKIIEKRQSVAFWCNPISGHATLYWYQQILGQGPKLLIQFQNNGVVDDSQLPKDRFSAERLKGVDSTLKIQPAKLEDSAVYLCASSFGNLNSPLHFGNGTRLTVT.

V is TRBV6-5 and J is TRBJ1-5; D is possibly TRBD1 (5 bases). V lost 6 bases, J lost 0 bases, and 12 bases lay in between. The germline CDR1 and CDR2 sequences are MNHEY and SVGAGI. This CDR3 has 15 residues. Here the CDR3 reads CASSTDSFSNQPQHF. In nucleotides, the CDR3 is TGTGCCAGCAGCACTGACAGTTTTAGCAATCAGCCCCAGCATTTT.

The chain recombines TRBV5-1 with TRBJ1-4, with a possible D match to TRBD1 (6 bases). V was pared by 0 bases and J by 8 bases, with 14 bases between. Germline V lookup: CDR1 SGHRS, CDR2 YFSETQ. The CDR3 spans 15 residues. CDR3 in amino acids: CASSLGDRIGEKLFF. The CDR3 bases are TGCGCCAGCAGCTTGGGCGACAGGATAGGGGAAAAACTGTTTTTT.

J is TRBJ2-7 and V is TRBV6-5; TRBD2 aligns across 10 bases. After removal of 11 bases from V and 5 bases from J, the junction contained 9 bases not matched to a gene. Germline CDR1 MNHEY, CDR2 SVGAGI. This CDR3 has 13 residues. DNA for the CDR3: TGTGCCTCCCGAAGGACTAGCGGAAACGAGCAGTACTTC. The encoded protein is CASRRTSGNEQYF.

J is TRBJ1-3 and V is TRBV30; D is undetermined. Germline V lookup: CDR1 GTSNPN, CDR2 SVGIG (reference sequence). V lost 0 bases, J lost 4 bases, and 10 bases lay in between. The length of the CDR3 is 14 residues. The CDR3 reads CAWSVGTPGNTIYF. CDR3 bases: TGTGCCTGGAGTGTAGGCACACCAGGAAACACCATATATTTT.

As concerns this clone: Other DNA sequences in this sample translate to the same CDR3. The chain is built from TRBV24-1 and TRBJ2-7, with 7 bases that match TRBD1. This CDR3 spans 14 amino acids. The germline V gene encodes CDR1 KGHDR and CDR2 SFDVKD. Trimming cost V 3 bases and J 5 bases; bases outside gene matches: 6. Here the CDR3 DNA reads TGTGCCACCAGTGATCCGGGACAGAAGGACGAGCAGTACTTC. Translation: CATSDPGQKDEQYF.

This clone was seen a single time. The chain joins TRBV27 to TRBJ2-7; 10 positions match TRBD2. The CDR3 spans 16 residues. Trimming removed 5 bases from V and 1 base from J; junction bases left unmatched: 8. Germline CDR1 and CDR2: MNHEY and SMNVEV (reference sequence). The CDR3 nucleotides read TGTGCCAGCAGTATAGACTCTAGCGGGGGTTCCTACGAGCAGTACTTC. This gives the protein CASSIDSSGGSYEQYF.

The genes are TRBV29-1 and TRBJ1-3; D uncertain. Trimming removed 5 bases at V and 0 bases at J, with 5 bases between. The CDR3 is 12 residues long. From germline, CDR1 is SQVTM and CDR2 ANQGSEA. This chain's CDR3 is CSVTDSGNTIYF. The CDR3 DNA reads TGCAGCGTTACAGACTCTGGAAACACCATATATTTT.

The chain carries TRBV9 and TRBJ1-3, with D perhaps TRBD1 (5 bases). This CDR3 spans 16 amino acids. Germline V gives CDR1 SGDLS, CDR2 YYNGEE. V lost 0 bases, J lost 2 bases, and 12 bases lay in between. The CDR3 bases are TGTGCCAGCAGCGTAGTTCAGGGATTCACTGGAAACACCATATATTTT. This encodes CASSVVQGFTGNTIYF.

The chain employs TRBV12-3 or TRBV12-4 and TRBJ2-2, with a tentative D call TRBD1 (5 bases). The V and J ends lost 5 bases and 5 bases respectively, with 6 bases between them. There are 12 residues in the CDR3. The CDR3 nucleotides are TGTGCCAGCAGTAACAGGACCGGGGAGCTGTTTTTT. It codes for CASSNRTGELFF.

The chain joins TRBV9 to TRBJ2-3; 8 bases match TRBD2. CDR1 and CDR2 from the germline V gene are SGDLS and YYNGEE. V lost 4 bases to trimming and J lost 1 base; unmatched junction nucleotides: 5. The length of the CDR3 is 15 residues. In nucleotides, the CDR3 is TGTGCCAGCAGCAGACGCGGGGGGCGCACAGATACGCAGTATTTT. Its protein product is CASSRRGGRTDTQYF.

The gene calls are TRBV7-9 and TRBJ2-7; possibly TRBD1 or TRBD2 for D (5 bases each). Between the trimmed V and J ends, which lost 5 bases and 0 bases, there was a span of 14 bases. Germline V gene sequence: CDR1 SEHNR, CDR2 FQNEAQ (reference sequence). CDR3 length: 15 amino acids. The CDR3 DNA follows: TGTGCCAGCAGCCCTTCCTCTGGGGGCTCCTACGAGCAGTACTTC. This encodes CASSPSSGGSYEQYF. The full variable domain, its missing parts supplied by reference TRBV7-9 and TRBJ2-7, is DTGVSQNPRHKITKRGQNVTFRCDPISEHNRLYWYRQTLGQGPEFLTYFQNEAQLEKSRLLSDRFSAERPKGSFSTLEIQRTEQGDSAMYLCASSPSSGGSYEQYFGPGTRLTVT.

This clone was seen only once. This chain joins TRBV5-1 and TRBJ1-1, with D unclear. Trimming shortened V by 0 bases and J by 4 bases, and 13 bases separated the two germline ends. CDR3 size: 15 residues. Germline CDR1 reads SGHRS; CDR2 reads YFSETQ. The DNA of the CDR3 is TGCGCCAGCAGCTTGGGTGGGGTTACGATCACTGAAGCTTTCTTT. It is translated as CASSLGGVTITEAFF.

The chain links TRBV2 to TRBJ2-1, with D tentatively TRBD2 (5 bases). This CDR3 comprises 17 residues. Germline values: CDR1 SNHLY, CDR2 FYNNEI. The V and J ends lost 1 base and 4 bases respectively, with 17 bases between them. Here the CDR3 reads CASSEGVAAANYNEQFF. CDR3 nucleotide sequence: TGTGCCAGCAGTGAAGGTGTTGCAGCGGCCAATTACAATGAGCAGTTCTTC.

This sequence joins TRBV6-6 and TRBJ1-3; 7 nucleotides match TRBD1. The CDR3 consists of 14 residues. Germline CDR1 is MNHNY and CDR2 is SVGAGI (reference sequence). V dropped 4 bases and J dropped 4; count of bases not matched to a gene: 4. The CDR3 loop reads CASSSTGSGNTIYF. DNA for the CDR3: TGTGCCAGCAGTTCGACAGGGTCAGGAAACACCATATATTTT.

V is TRBV19 and J is TRBJ1-2; 9 nucleotides agree with TRBD1. The CDR3 is made up of 13 amino acids. The V gene end was trimmed by 6 bases and the J gene end by 10 bases; junction bases not matched to a gene: 9. Germline V gene sequence: CDR1 LNHDA, CDR2 SQIVND (reference sequence). The CDR3 here is CASRTGGARDYTF. Here the CDR3 DNA reads TGTGCCAGTAGAACAGGGGGCGCGAGAGACTACACCTTC.

J is TRBJ2-5 and V is TRBV30; possible D gene TRBD1, 6 bases. Between the trimmed V and J ends, which lost 0 bases and 2 bases, there was a span of 16 bases. Germline V CDR1 and CDR2: GTSNPN, SVGIG (reference sequence). This CDR3 contains 16 residues. The CDR3 DNA reads TGTGCCTGGAGTGTAGGGATCTCGGACAGACAAGAGACCCAGTACTTC. It yields the protein CAWSVGISDRQETQYF.